The 10 T cell receptor beta chains below all came from one sample that was sequenced in a study of blood T cells in healthy people across ages. Primers used in a second PCR of about 6 to 12 cycles were a sample-barcoded 5' primer and a J-beta primer mix. TCRdb fed the 5' RACE reads into MiXCR, producing one record per CDR3 protein. The sample holds over 950,000 distinct CDR3 sequences, 51% seen once. The sequencing input was blood. The source is a woman aged 55-69 years in good health.

This clonotype was detected a few times. This sequence joins TRBV6-5 and TRBJ2-7; maybe TRBD2 (6 bases). The CDR3 is 13 amino acids. Per germline, CDR1 MNHEY and CDR2 SVGAGI. Deletions cut 8 bases from V and 10 bases from J, with 21 bases between. The CDR3 bases are TGTGCCAGCCAACCCTCTCGGGGACTTCACCAGTACTTC. It specifies CASQPSRGLHQYF.

This chain links TRBV7-2 with TRBJ2-1; 7 nucleotides match TRBD2. Matching the DNA end better, TRBJ2-7 makes the J call doubtful. Germline lookup yields CDR1 SGHTA and CDR2 FQGNSA. The CDR3 totals 15 residues. DNA of the CDR3: TGTGCCAGCAGCTACAGAGCGGGACCCTACAATGAGCAGTACTTC. This gives the protein CASSYRAGPYNEQYF.

The J gene is TRBJ2-7, the V gene TRBV28; D uncertain. V dropped 5 bases and J dropped 4 bases, with 18 bases sitting between them. This CDR3 contains 15 residues. The germline V gene has CDR1 MDHEN and CDR2 SYDVKM. In DNA, the CDR3 is TGTGCCAGCAGTCCTACGACGGCAAAAGGATACGAGCAGTACTTC. It is translated as CASSPTTAKGYEQYF.

CDR3 nucleotide sequence: TGTGCCAGCATTGTCTCCCCGAGAGGCTATGGCTACACCTTC. Amino acids: CASIVSPRGYGYTF. The V and J genes are TRBV6-1 and TRBJ1-2; no definite D call. V was clipped by 7 bases and J by 4 bases, with 16 bases between them. The germline gives CDR1 MNHNS, CDR2 SASEGT. The CDR3 is 14 residues long.

This chain uses TRBV4-2 with TRBJ2-1; D unclear. Germline V gene data show CDR1 as LGHNA and CDR2 as YNFKEQ. The CDR3 runs to 15 residues. V gave up 0 bases and J gave up 4 bases, with 10 bases separating them. CDR3 DNA sequence: TGTGCCAGCAGCCAAGACCTAACAGTATACAATGAGCAGTTCTTC. It encodes CASSQDLTVYNEQFF.

The chain has TRBV20-1 and TRBJ2-1; 7 bases are a match to TRBD2. Germline-derived CDR1 and CDR2 are DFQATT and SNEGSKA (reference sequence). V trimming: 3 bases; J trimming: 11 bases; junction bases outside the gene matches: 4. The CDR3 covers 11 residues. CDR3 loop: CSARGTTKQFF. The CDR3 DNA is TGCAGTGCTAGGGGGACTACCAAGCAGTTCTTC.

The rearrangement uses TRBV20-1 and TRBJ2-3, with 8 bases lining up with TRBD2. V lost 0 bases, J lost 1 base, and 6 bases stayed unmatched. This CDR3 is 16 amino acids long. Germline CDR1 DFQATT, CDR2 SNEGSKA (reference sequence). This CDR3 reads CSARDHQTSGTDTQYF. DNA of the CDR3: TGCAGTGCTAGAGATCATCAGACTAGCGGCACAGATACGCAGTATTTT.

The chain recombines TRBV10-1 with TRBJ2-3, with 11 bases matching TRBD2. J was trimmed by 2 bases and V by 0 bases; bases with no gene match: 4. This CDR3 is 17 amino acids long. CDR1 WNHNN and CDR2 SYGVQD come from the germline V gene (reference sequence). The CDR3 DNA sequence: TGCGCCAGCAGTGAGTCTAGCGGGAGGGCCCCCACAGATACGCAGTATTTT. It encodes CASSESSGRAPTDTQYF.

The rearrangement uses TRBV28 and TRBJ2-1; possibly TRBD2 for D (6 bases). Germline V lookup: CDR1 MDHEN, CDR2 SYDVKM. Trimming pared 5 bases from V and 3 bases from J, leaving 14 bases between. The CDR3 covers 15 residues. The CDR3 sequence: CASSAPGLRYNEQFF. The CDR3 nucleotides read TGTGCCAGCAGTGCCCCGGGACTCCGCTACAATGAGCAGTTCTTC.

The chain couples TRBV14 to TRBJ1-1; no clear D gene. Deletions cut 2 bases from V and 0 bases from J, with 4 bases between. CDR1 is SGHDN and CDR2 is FVKESK in the germline V gene. The CDR3 extends over 13 amino acids. The CDR3 is CASSQLLNTEAFF. CDR3 DNA sequence: TGTGCCAGCAGCCAATTACTGAACACTGAAGCTTTCTTT.